This T cell receptor beta chain was identified in a study of long-term antiretroviral therapy in people with HIV. Study-wide points: Post-ART, diversity grew, though it stayed under transplant donor control levels. The range of CDR3 lengths in HIV repertoires proved narrower than that found in controls.

A remark on this clone: The antigen is not known.

The V gene's germline CDR1 is MRHNA and CDR2 SNTAGT. The CDR3 runs to 13 residues. Trimming removed 3 bases from V and 4 bases from J, with 10 bases in between. Investigators performed immunoSEQ version v3.0 at survey level. Measured with immunoSEQ multiplex PCR; TCRdb has only the in-frame clones, and not every one. Here the sample spans some 23,000 clones, almost 90% being singletons. The gene calls are TRBV6-4 and TRBJ2-7; tentatively, D is TRBD2 (6 bases). The sequenced sample was unsorted PBMCs, obtained approximately 4.5 years after starting antiretroviral therapy. The origin of this receptor is a man between 25 and 39 years old with HIV. CDR3 protein: CASSEEGGYEQYF. The CDR3 DNA is TGTGCCAGCAGTGAGGAGGGTGGTTACGAGCAGTACTTC.